This is a list of T cell receptor beta chains from one sample in a study of blood T cell repertoires in COVID-19. Sequencing used immunoSEQ multiplex PCR; TCRdb keeps in-frame clones, though not all of them. The sample includes around 300,000 clones, about 86% of them seen just once. What was sequenced was peripheral blood. Source of these receptors: a man between 25 and 39 years old with active or convalescent COVID-19. The CDR3 runs from the conserved cysteine through the conserved F or W. The order of the fields is V gene, clone size, D gene, J gene, CDR3 DNA, CDR3 protein. D genes are given only for firm matches. The size of a clone is reported for some rows only, either as once, few or many, or as a class for expanded clones.

>TRBV19|.|.|TRBJ1-1
TGTGCCAGTAATGGGCAGATGAACACTGAAGCTTTCTTT
CASNGQMNTEAFF
>TRBV6-5|.|.|TRBJ2-7
TGTGCCAGCAGTTACAACAGGCTCTACGAGCAGTACTTC
CASSYNRLYEQYF
>TRBV25-1|.|TRBD1|TRBJ1-1
TGTGCCAGCAGTAAAAGAGGCAGGGGGCGGAACACTGAAGCTTTCTTT
CASSKRGRGRNTEAFF
>TRBV24-1|.|.|TRBJ2-5
TGTGCCACCAGTGATTCTCGGCAGGGTAGTCAGACCCAGTACTTC
CATSDSRQGSQTQYF
>TRBV18|.|.|TRBJ1-2
TGTGCCAGCTCACCACCCCCGGGGAGCTATGGCTACACCTTC
CASSPPPGSYGYTF
>TRBV25-1|.|TRBD1|TRBJ1-2
TGTGCCAGCAGTGAAAGGGGGGACAGCCCCTATGGCTACACCTTC
CASSERGDSPYGYTF
>TRBV7-9|.|.|TRBJ1-1
TGTGCCAGCAGCTTAAGGTCGAAGGGGATAAGGAACACTGAAGCTTTCTTT
CASSLRSKGIRNTEAFF
>TRBV5-4|.|TRBD2|TRBJ2-3
TGTGCCAGCCGAGGCGGGGGGGCCCCCACAGATACGCAGTATTTT
CASRGGGAPTDTQYF
>TRBV14|once|TRBD2|TRBJ2-5
TGTGCCAGCAGCCTAGACGGGAGGGGCCGGGAGACCCAGTACTTC
CASSLDGRGRETQYF
>TRBV12-3/TRBV12-4|few|.|TRBJ1-2
TGTGCCAGCAGTAACATCAGGGCTGGCTACACCTTC
CASSNIRAGYTF
>TRBV29-1|.|.|TRBJ1-2
TGCAGCGTTGATTGGGGGCTAGATGGCTACACCTTC
CSVDWGLDGYTF
>TRBV5-1|.|TRBD1|TRBJ2-1
TGCGCCAGCAGCTTGGGACAGGGGAGACACAATGAGCAGTTCTTC
CASSLGQGRHNEQFF
>TRBV19|few|.|TRBJ1-4
TGTGCCAGTACCTCGAAGGGGCTGGATGAAAAACTGTTTTTT
CASTSKGLDEKLFF
>TRBV6-6|.|TRBD2|TRBJ2-5
TGTGCCAGCAGCCTTCCCCCACTAGCGGGAGGAGAGACCCAGTACTTC
CASSLPPLAGGETQYF
>TRBV4-3|.|TRBD1|TRBJ1-4
TGCGCCAGCAGCCAAGATGGTGACAGGGTAAATGAAAAACTGTTTTTT
CASSQDGDRVNEKLFF
>TRBV10-3|.|.|TRBJ2-7
TGTGCCATCAGTGAGTCGGGGAGCTCCTACGAGCAGTACTTC
CAISESGSSYEQYF
>TRBV6-5|.|.|TRBJ2-7
TGTGCCAGCAGTACGTTCGGGACTCAGAACTACGAGCAGTACTTC
CASSTFGTQNYEQYF
>TRBV18|.|.|TRBJ1-2
TGTGCCAGCTCAGAGACCTACAGTGACTCCGAGGGCTATGGCTACACCTTC
CASSETYSDSEGYGYTF
>TRBV5-1|.|TRBD1|TRBJ2-7
TGCGCCAGCAGCTGGGGACAGGGGGGCGACGAGCAGTACTTC
CASSWGQGGDEQYF
>TRBV11-2|.|TRBD1|TRBJ1-6
TGTGCCAGCAGCTTCAGGGGGTCCTATAATTCACCCCTCCACTTT
CASSFRGSYNSPLHF
>TRBV15|.|.|TRBJ1-4
TGTGCCACCAGCAGAGGAGACGCAGGGGCTAATGAAAAACTGTTTTTT
CATSRGDAGANEKLFF
>TRBV11-3|.|TRBD2|TRBJ2-3
TGTGCTTACACCCCCCGCGAGGCGGGAGGCCTCAAGGATACGCAGTATTTT
CAYTPREAGGLKDTQYF
>TRBV7-9|once|.|TRBJ1-2
TGTGCCAGCAGCCTAAACCCCGGGGGCTACACCTTC
CASSLNPGGYTF
>TRBV12-5|few|.|TRBJ1-1
TGTGCTAGTGGTTTTACCGGGACTCAAAAAAGGAACACTGAAGCTTTCTTT
CASGFTGTQKRNTEAFF
>TRBV7-8|.|TRBD1|TRBJ1-6
TGTGCCAGCAGCCCGGGACAGGGTGTGTCACCCCTCCACTTT
CASSPGQGVSPLHF
>TRBV23-1|.|TRBD1|TRBJ1-5
TGCGCCAACAAGACCGGGACAGGGGGATTCGGGCAGCCCCAGCATTTT
CANKTGTGGFGQPQHF
>TRBV4-3|.|.|TRBJ2-2
TGCGCCAGCAGCCAATTACAGCAGAACACCGGGGAGCTGTTTTTT
CASSQLQQNTGELFF
>TRBV7-3|few|.|TRBJ2-7
TGTGCCAGCAGCCCATGGGCGGGCTACGAGCAGTACTTC
CASSPWAGYEQYF
>TRBV20-1|.|.|TRBJ2-2
TGCAGTGCTAGTCGGGGGACCGGGGAGCTGTTTTTT
CSASRGTGELFF
>TRBV7-2|.|.|TRBJ1-1
TGTGCCAGCAGCCGCCGGTATACGAACACTGAAGCTTTCTTT
CASSRRYTNTEAFF
>TRBV5-1|.|.|TRBJ1-5
TGCGCCAGCAGCTTATCCGGGGACAATCAGCCCCAGCATTTT
CASSLSGDNQPQHF